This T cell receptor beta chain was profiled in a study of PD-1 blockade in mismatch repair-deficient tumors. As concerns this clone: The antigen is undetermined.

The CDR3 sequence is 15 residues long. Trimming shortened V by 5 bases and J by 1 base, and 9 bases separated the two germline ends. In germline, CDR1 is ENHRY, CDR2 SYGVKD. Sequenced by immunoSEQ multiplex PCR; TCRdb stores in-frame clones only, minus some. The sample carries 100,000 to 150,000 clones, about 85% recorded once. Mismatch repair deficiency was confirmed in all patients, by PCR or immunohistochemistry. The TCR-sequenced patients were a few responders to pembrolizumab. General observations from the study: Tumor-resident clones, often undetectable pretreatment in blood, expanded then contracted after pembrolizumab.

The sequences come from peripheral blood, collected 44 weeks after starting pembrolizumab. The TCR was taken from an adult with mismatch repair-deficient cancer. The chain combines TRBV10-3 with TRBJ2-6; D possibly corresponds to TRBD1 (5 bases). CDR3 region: CAISQGSSGANVLTF. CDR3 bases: TGTGCCATCAGTCAGGGCTCATCTGGGGCCAACGTCCTGACTTTC.